These T cell receptor beta chains were read from a single sample in a study of OX40 agonist ivuxolimab in advanced cancers. The data were produced by immunoSEQ multiplex PCR, yet TCRdb's version contains in-frame clones alone and is incomplete. Among roughly 67,000 clones listed, 87% were seen once. The sample here was CD4+ or CD8+ T cells sorted from blood, taken in a trial of the OX40 agonist ivuxolimab. The source is an adult with an advanced solid tumor such as melanoma, head and neck, liver or kidney cancer. The CDR3 runs from the conserved cysteine through the conserved F or W. D genes are given only for firm matches. Part of the rows lack a size; the others show once, few, many or a class for expanded clones.

abundance	v_gene	j_gene	d_gene	CDR3nt	CDR3aa
-	TRBV18	TRBJ1-3	TRBD1	TGTGCCAGCTCACCTTTGACAGGGGAGAGAAACACCATATATTTT	CASSPLTGERNTIYF
-	TRBV11-3	TRBJ2-7	-	TGTGCCAGCAGCTTAGCCGGGGAGCAGTACTTC	CASSLAGEQYF
-	TRBV28	TRBJ2-7	TRBD1	TGTGCCAGCAGCCAGCCCGGGACAGGCTCCTACGAGCAGTACTTC	CASSQPGTGSYEQYF
-	TRBV2	TRBJ2-7	-	TGTGCCACCCGACCCCGGACAGACCTATACGAGCAGTACTTC	CATRPRTDLYEQYF
-	TRBV7-9	TRBJ2-3	-	TGTGCCAGCAGCCCCGTGCGGTACCGGTTGACAGATACGCAGTATTTT	CASSPVRYRLTDTQYF
-	TRBV11-3	TRBJ2-1	-	TGTGCCAGCAGCGGGGATAAAGGGGGGCCCTACAATGAGCAGTTCTTC	CASSGDKGGPYNEQFF
few	TRBV15	TRBJ1-1	-	TGTGCCACCACCTCCCGGTTGGGTGAAGCTTTCTTT	CATTSRLGEAFF
-	TRBV7-9	TRBJ2-7	-	TGTGCCAGCAGCTTAGCCCCGGGGTGGGGCGAGCAGTACTTC	CASSLAPGWGEQYF
-	TRBV4-3	TRBJ2-7	-	TGCGCCAGCAGCCAAGATGGGCAGACCGGCGAGCAGTACTTC	CASSQDGQTGEQYF
-	TRBV19	TRBJ1-5	TRBD1	TGTGCCAGCGTTCAGGGGGCCTATAGCAATCAGCCCCAGCATTTT	CASVQGAYSNQPQHF
-	TRBV4-3	TRBJ1-2	TRBD1	TGCGCCAGCAGCCCTTATACAGGGGACGACTATGGCTACACCTTC	CASSPYTGDDYGYTF
-	TRBV28	TRBJ2-7	-	TGTGCCAGCAGACTGCCGGGGTATGTTTACGAGCAGTACTTC	CASRLPGYVYEQYF
-	TRBV4-1	TRBJ1-2	-	TGCGCCAGCAGCCAACCTACCACAGATAACTATGGCTACACCTTC	CASSQPTTDNYGYTF
-	TRBV5-1	TRBJ2-7	-	TGCGCCAGCAGCCCCGGAACCTACGAGCAGTACTTC	CASSPGTYEQYF
-	TRBV9	TRBJ1-1	-	TGTGCCAGCAGCGTAGACGGGGCTAACACTGAAGCTTTCTTT	CASSVDGANTEAFF
-	TRBV19	TRBJ2-2	TRBD1	TGTGCCAGTATTGCCAGGGGGCAGATCGGGGAGCTGTTTTTT	CASIARGQIGELFF
-	TRBV11-2	TRBJ2-6	-	TGTGCCAGCAGCCCCCTCCGAGGGGACTCCGGGGCCAACGTCCTGACTTTC	CASSPLRGDSGANVLTF
few	TRBV27	TRBJ2-7	-	TGTGCCAGCAGACCCTTTGGACAAACCTACGAGCAGTACTTC	CASRPFGQTYEQYF
-	TRBV28	TRBJ1-1	-	TGTGCCAGCAGTTCAGGACAGCTGAACACTGAAGCTTTCTTT	CASSSGQLNTEAFF
-	TRBV7-2	TRBJ1-2	TRBD1	TGTGCCAGCAGCTTAAGCGGGACAGATCTTTATGGCTACACCTTC	CASSLSGTDLYGYTF
-	TRBV28	TRBJ2-5	-	TGTGCCAGCAGTGTTTTGCACACGGAGACCCAGTACTTC	CASSVLHTETQYF
-	TRBV4-1	TRBJ1-1	TRBD1	TGCGCCAGCAGCCGTGGGACAGACGGGCACAACACTGAAGCTTTCTTT	CASSRGTDGHNTEAFF
-	TRBV19	TRBJ2-5	-	TGTGCCAGTAGTATAAGCGGGCACCGAGGGGAGACCCAGTACTTC	CASSISGHRGETQYF
-	TRBV30	TRBJ1-6	-	TGTGCCTGGAGATGGGGTGTCGATTCACCCCTCCACTTT	CAWRWGVDSPLHF
-	TRBV5-1	TRBJ1-4	TRBD1	TGCGCCAGCAGCTCCGGGACAGGGGAGAAAGGACTGTTTTTT	CASSSGTGEKGLFF
-	TRBV5-8	TRBJ1-2	-	TGTGCCAGCAGCTTTCGGGAGGGCTATGGCTACACCTTC	CASSFREGYGYTF
-	TRBV5-1	TRBJ2-2	TRBD1	TGCGCCAGCAGCGTTACCCGGGACAGGGAGGTCGGGGAGCTGTTTTTT	CASSVTRDREVGELFF
-	TRBV30	TRBJ1-5	-	TGTGCCTGGAAAAAGGGTTTGGGCGTCAATCAGCCCCAGCATTTT	CAWKKGLGVNQPQHF
-	TRBV11-2	TRBJ2-5	TRBD1	TGTGCCAGCAGCGGGACAGGGAAAGAGACCCAGTACTTC	CASSGTGKETQYF
-	TRBV4-3	TRBJ2-1	-	TGCGCCAGCAGCCAAGATCAGATAAGTAGCTCCTACAATGAGCAGTTCTTC	CASSQDQISSSYNEQFF
-	TRBV7-9	TRBJ2-3	-	TGTGCCAGCAGCTTAGTGGTCGGGGGGCCATACACGCGCACAGATACGCAGTATTTT	CASSLVVGGPYTRTDTQYF
-	TRBV18	TRBJ2-5	TRBD2	TGTGCCAGCTCACCCAGGACTAGCGGGTACCAAGAGACCCAGTACTTC	CASSPRTSGYQETQYF
-	TRBV28	TRBJ2-7	-	TGTGCCAGCAGGAATACCGACCTCTCCTACGAGCAGTACTTC	CASRNTDLSYEQYF
few	TRBV28	TRBJ1-6	-	TGTGCCAGTAGGGCCAATTCACCCCTCCACTTT	CASRANSPLHF
-	TRBV27	TRBJ2-2	TRBD1	TGTGCCTCCAGGGTGACAGGGGGCGTGGAGCTGTTTTTT	CASRVTGGVELFF
-	TRBV9	TRBJ2-1	TRBD1	TGTGCCAGCAGCGTTACTCACAGGGGGCTCGTCAATGAGCAGTTCTTC	CASSVTHRGLVNEQFF
few	TRBV2	TRBJ1-2	TRBD1	TGTGCCAGCAGCGGGACAGAGAGGAGTGGCTACACCTTC	CASSGTERSGYTF
-	TRBV28	TRBJ1-1	-	TGTGCCAGCACCAAAGGTCTATCTGAAGCTTTCTTT	CASTKGLSEAFF
few	TRBV7-8	TRBJ2-5	-	TGTGCCAGCAGCGTAGGTTTAGCTGACTCGGAGACCCAGTACTTC	CASSVGLADSETQYF
-	TRBV11-2	TRBJ2-2	-	TGTGCCAGCAGGTGGTTCGGGAGAGGTACCGGGGAGCTGTTTTTT	CASRWFGRGTGELFF
medium-sized	TRBV14	TRBJ1-3	-	TGTGCCAGCAGCCACGCAGGGGCCATCTCTGGAAACACCATATATTTT	CASSHAGAISGNTIYF
-	TRBV2	TRBJ1-1	-	TGTGCCAGCAGTGAAAGGCAGGGCCGAATGAACACTGAAGCTTTCTTT	CASSERQGRMNTEAFF
-	TRBV7-9	TRBJ2-3	-	TGTGCCACTTCGGCGGGGGCCAACACAGATACGCAGTATTTT	CATSAGANTDTQYF
-	TRBV5-1	TRBJ2-2	-	TGCGCCAGCAGCCCCAGTAGGGGGGGCGGTCGTGGTCCCGGGGAGCTGTTTTTT	CASSPSRGGGRGPGELFF
-	TRBV5-1	TRBJ2-7	TRBD2	TGCGCCAGCAGCTTGGCCCAAAGCGGGAGAGGGTACGAGCAGTACTTC	CASSLAQSGRGYEQYF
-	TRBV5-6	TRBJ2-7	-	TGTGCCAGCAGCCGTGAGGGTCCAAGGGGCGAGCAGTACTTC	CASSREGPRGEQYF